The sequence of this T cell receptor beta chain was determined in a study of T cells after yellow fever vaccination. TCRdb ran MiXCR on the 5' RACE reads and lists one entry per CDR3 protein. The profile covers around 300,000 distinct CDR3 sequences, with 10% to 15% appearing a single time and roughly 0.5% taken by the ten largest. This CDR3 has 16 amino acids. This clonotype turned up a few times. The sequencing here drew on CD4+ T cells sorted from PBMCs, taken 45 days after the yellow fever booster vaccination. This TCR derives from a man aged 30 to 45 who received the YFV17D yellow fever vaccine. The chain links TRBV21-1 to TRBJ2-7. TRBV21-1 constitutes a pseudogene. Here the CDR3 DNA reads TGTGCCAGCAGCATCAGTTTAAGTACAGCTCTCTACGAGCAGTACTTC. Its protein is CASSISLSTALYEQYF.